Below are 5 T cell receptor beta chains sequenced from a single sample in a study of OX40 agonist ivuxolimab in advanced cancers. Only in-frame clones appear in the TCRdb table, and some are missing; sequencing was by immunoSEQ multiplex PCR. The sample yields around 63,000 clones, about nine tenths seen once. Sample: CD4+ or CD8+ T cells sorted from blood, taken in a trial of the OX40 agonist ivuxolimab. The receptors here all came from an adult with an advanced solid tumor such as melanoma, head and neck, liver or kidney cancer.

The chain carries TRBV5-1 and TRBJ1-1, with TRBD1 as a possible D gene (6 bases). This CDR3 comprises 16 residues. Germline V CDR1 and CDR2: SGHRS, YFSETQ. Trimming removed 0 bases at V and 0 bases at J, with 12 bases between. The CDR3 DNA sequence: TGCGCCAGCAGCTTGGCGGGTTGGGGGCTGAACACTGAAGCTTTCTTT. Translating gives CASSLAGWGLNTEAFF.

This clone was detected a few times. The gene calls are TRBV27 and TRBJ2-3; unclear D gene. This CDR3 has 15 residues. CDR1 is MNHEY and CDR2 is SMNVEV in the germline V gene (reference sequence). V lost 3 bases to trimming and J lost 0 bases, with 10 bases between them. CDR3 nucleotides: TGTGCCAGCAGTTTCTTATCTACTAGCACAGATACGCAGTATTTT. Its protein product is CASSFLSTSTDTQYF.

The gene calls are TRBV7-9 and TRBJ1-1, with 8 nucleotides matching TRBD1. The CDR3 consists of 14 residues. Losses at the gene ends were 2 bases for V and 7 bases for J; bases not matched to a gene: 6. Germline assignment: CDR1 SEHNR and CDR2 FQNEAQ (reference sequence). The CDR3 DNA reads TGTGCCAGCAGCTTATTTCCCGGACAGGGTGAAGCTTTCTTT. It encodes CASSLFPGQGEAFF.

As DNA, the CDR3 is TGTGCCAGCAGTTGGGGCGCGGTGAGAAACACCATATATTTT. This codes for CASSWGAVRNTIYF. The gene calls are TRBV28 and TRBJ1-3; possibly TRBD1 for D (5 bases). The V and J ends lost 4 bases and 5 bases respectively, with 12 bases between them. Germline assignment: CDR1 MDHEN and CDR2 SYDVKM. The CDR3 runs to 14 residues.

V is TRBV6-1 and J is TRBJ1-1; D unresolved. CDR1 is MNHNS and CDR2 is SASEGT in the germline V gene. Trimming left V 2 bases short and J 5 bases short, with 21 bases between. The CDR3 runs to 17 residues. In nucleotides, the CDR3 is TGTGCCAGCAGTGAATACGCCCGAGCGGGGTTTGCTACTGAAGCTTTCTTT. Amino acid sequence: CASSEYARAGFATEAFF.